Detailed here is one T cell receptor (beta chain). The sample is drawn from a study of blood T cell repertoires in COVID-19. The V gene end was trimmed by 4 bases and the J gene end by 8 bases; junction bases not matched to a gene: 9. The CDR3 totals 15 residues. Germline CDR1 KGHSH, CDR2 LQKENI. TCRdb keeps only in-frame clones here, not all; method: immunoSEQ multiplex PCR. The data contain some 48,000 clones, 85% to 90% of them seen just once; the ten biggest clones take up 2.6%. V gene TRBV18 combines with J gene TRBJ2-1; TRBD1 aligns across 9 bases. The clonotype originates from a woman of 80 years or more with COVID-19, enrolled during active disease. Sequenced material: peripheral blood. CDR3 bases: TGTGCCAGCTCACGACCGGGACAGGGAGCCCATGAGCAGTTCTTC. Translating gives CASSRPGQGAHEQFF.